Below, 21 T cell receptor beta chains from the same sample are listed, as sequenced in a study of shared clonotypes between healthy human individuals. Measured with immunoSEQ multiplex PCR; TCRdb has only the in-frame clones, and not every one. The sample lists around 2.5 million clones, roughly 93% occurring once. Sequenced: naive CD4+ T cells from PBMCs. Subset given: CD45RA+ positively selected. These receptor sequences come from a man between 18 and 29 years old in good health. Some clones in this sample may be carry-over from other donors' samples.

V usage is TRBV20-1 and J usage is TRBJ1-1; D unresolved. The CDR3 is made up of 11 amino acids. V gave up 8 bases and J gave up 7 bases, with 14 bases separating them. Germline-derived CDR1 and CDR2 are DFQATT and SNEGSKA (reference sequence). The CDR3 DNA is TGCAGTACCCCCGGGAGGCATGAAGCTTTCTTT. Translation: CSTPGRHEAFF.

The gene calls are TRBV7-2 and TRBJ2-1; no firm D call. The germline gives CDR1 SGHTA, CDR2 FQGNSA. The CDR3 totals 15 residues. Trimming removed 1 base at V and 0 bases at J, with 7 bases between. The CDR3 reads CASSLDINSYNEQFF. CDR3 coding DNA: TGTGCCAGCAGCTTAGACATAAACTCCTACAATGAGCAGTTCTTC.

This clone was picked up a small number of times. This chain links TRBV19 with TRBJ1-1; the match to TRBD1 covers 8 bases. V shed 7 bases and J 3 bases; nucleotides not matched to a gene: 4. CDR3 length equals 13 residues. Germline loops: CDR1 LNHDA, CDR2 SQIVND (reference sequence). The CDR3 here is CASTQDRDTEAFF. The CDR3 region has the DNA TGTGCCAGTACCCAGGACAGGGACACTGAAGCTTTCTTT.

V is TRBV15 and J is TRBJ2-3; a possible D gene is TRBD2 (6 bases). This CDR3 comprises 15 residues. Per the germline V gene, CDR1 is LNHNV and CDR2 is YYDKDF (reference sequence). V lost 1 base and J lost 1, with 9 bases in between. Here the CDR3 reads CATSRVQRGTDTQYF. The CDR3 DNA is TGTGCCACCAGCAGAGTACAGCGGGGCACAGATACGCAGTATTTT.

This rearrangement joins TRBV28 to TRBJ2-7; no clear D gene. The V and J ends lost 2 bases and 11 bases respectively, with 16 bases between them. This CDR3 spans 13 amino acids. Per germline, CDR1 MDHEN and CDR2 SYDVKM. The DNA of the CDR3 is TGTGCCAGCAGTTTAGAACCAAGGAATTCAAAGTACTTC. Translation gives CASSLEPRNSKYF.

This clone was seen just once. The rearrangement links TRBV9 to TRBJ2-1; D uncertain. Germline CDR1 and CDR2: SGDLS and YYNGEE. This CDR3 region has 15 residues. V was clipped by 0 bases and J by 3 bases, with 10 bases between them. The CDR3 sequence: CASSVDSANYNEQFF. The CDR3 DNA sequence: TGTGCCAGCAGCGTAGATAGTGCTAACTACAATGAGCAGTTCTTC.

This clone was picked up one time. The chain combines TRBV11-2 with TRBJ2-1; 8 bases match TRBD1. Losses at the gene ends were 2 bases for V and 6 bases for J; bases not matched to a gene: 6. Looked up from germline, CDR1 is SGHAT and CDR2 is FQNNGV. This CDR3 comprises 15 residues. CDR3 protein: CASSLYRGAPNEQFF. In DNA, the CDR3 is TGTGCCAGCAGCTTATACAGGGGGGCACCCAATGAGCAGTTCTTC.

This chain connects TRBV28 to TRBJ2-5; D is unresolved. The length of the CDR3 is 14 residues. V lost 10 bases and J lost 5, with 20 bases in between. Per the germline V gene, CDR1 is MDHEN and CDR2 is SYDVKM. The chain's CDR3 is CATLRAKNRETQYF. The DNA for the CDR3 is TGTGCCACCCTCCGGGCCAAAAATCGGGAGACCCAGTACTTC. The full variable domain, completed using reference TRBV28 and TRBJ2-5, is DVKVTQSSRYLVKRTGEKVFLECVQDMDHENMFWYRQDPGLGLRLIYFSYDVKMKEKGDIPEGYSVSREKKERFSLILESASTNQTSMYLCATLRAKNRETQYFGPGTRLLVL.

Comments on this clone: The same CDR3 can be traced to other DNA sequences in this sample. The gene calls are TRBV28 and TRBJ2-7; D possibly uses TRBD1 or TRBD2 (5 bases each). Trimming took 7 bases from V and 6 from J, leaving 10 bases between them. The germline V gene encodes CDR1 MDHEN and CDR2 SYDVKM. This CDR3 comprises 11 residues. The CDR3 spells CASTRGGEQYF. The CDR3 DNA follows: TGTGCCAGCACCCGGGGCGGCGAGCAGTACTTC. Complete variable domain (other parts from reference TRBV28 and TRBJ2-7): DVKVTQSSRYLVKRTGEKVFLECVQDMDHENMFWYRQDPGLGLRLIYFSYDVKMKEKGDIPEGYSVSREKKERFSLILESASTNQTSMYLCASTRGGEQYFGPGTRLTVT.

V usage is TRBV5-1 and J usage is TRBJ1-1; D is ambiguous. CDR1 and CDR2 (germline): SGHRS, YFSETQ. The CDR3 length is 14 residues. Between the trimmed V and J ends, which lost 0 bases and 7 bases, there was a span of 13 bases. The CDR3 region has the DNA TGCGCCAGCAGCTTGGCAGCGACGGCGTATGAAGCTTTCTTT. Translating it yields CASSLAATAYEAFF.

This clone was observed once. The V and J genes are TRBV18 and TRBJ2-1, with D possibly matching TRBD2 (6 bases). The CDR3 contains 15 residues. The germline CDR1 and CDR2 sequences are KGHSH and LQKENI. V lost 6 bases and J 7 bases, leaving 19 bases between the germline ends. As DNA, the CDR3 is TGTGCCAGCTCGCCTTTTAAGGGACTGCAGAATGAGCAGTTCTTC. This sequence encodes CASSPFKGLQNEQFF.

The chain has TRBV29-1 and TRBJ2-3, with TRBD1 as a possible D gene (5 bases). Per germline, CDR1 SQVTM and CDR2 ANQGSEA. Trimming left V 4 bases short and J 1 base short, with 15 bases between. The CDR3 sequence is 15 residues long. The CDR3 protein is CSVVRQGGGTDTQYF. The CDR3 DNA is TGCAGCGTTGTGCGGCAGGGTGGGGGCACAGATACGCAGTATTTT.

The V gene is TRBV14, the J gene TRBJ1-1, with D maybe TRBD1 (5 bases). Germline assignment: CDR1 SGHDN and CDR2 FVKESK. The CDR3 contains 17 residues. With 0 bases removed from V and 4 bases from J, the gap between germline ends came to 18 bases. The CDR3 sequence: CASSQDLGRGLITEAFF. The CDR3 DNA reads TGTGCCAGCAGCCAAGATCTAGGGAGGGGACTGATCACTGAAGCTTTCTTT. Drawing the rest from reference TRBV14 and TRBJ1-1, the complete variable domain is EAGVTQFPSHSVIEKGQTVTLRCDPISGHDNLYWYRRVMGKEIKFLLHFVKESKQDESGMPNNRFLAERTGGTYSTLKVQPAELEDSGVYFCASSQDLGRGLITEAFFGQGTRLTVV.

This chain links TRBV7-3 with TRBJ2-3, with 9 bases fitting TRBD2. V shed 3 bases, J shed 3 bases, and the junction held 4 bases outside the gene matches. There are 15 residues in the CDR3. Germline CDR1 is SGHTA and CDR2 is FQGTGA. The CDR3 loop is CASSFKAGGTDTQYF. The CDR3 DNA reads TGTGCCAGCAGCTTTAAAGCGGGAGGTACAGATACGCAGTATTTT.

This clone has a handful of counts. This chain links TRBV6-6 with TRBJ1-2, with D maybe TRBD1 (5 bases). The length of the CDR3 is 12 residues. Germline loops: CDR1 MNHNY, CDR2 SVGAGI (reference sequence). V was cut by 10 bases and J by 4 bases, with 13 bases left in between. The CDR3 loop reads CANRDGSYGYTF. CDR3 bases: TGTGCCAACCGGGACGGCTCCTATGGCTACACCTTC.

In nucleotides, the CDR3 is TGTGCCTGGAGTCCCGATGGGGGGGAAAAACTGTTTTTT. Residues: CAWSPDGGEKLFF. The chain is built from TRBV30 and TRBJ1-4, with a possible D match to TRBD1 (5 bases). The germline V and J ends were trimmed by 2 bases and 8 bases, with 12 bases remaining between them. Per the germline V gene, CDR1 is GTSNPN and CDR2 is SVGIG (reference sequence). CDR3 length: 13 residues.

This clone has a handful of counts. The CDR3 DNA sequence: TGTGCCAGCAGCTTGGAGGCGGGACCTGTCCAGCCCCAGCATTTT. Translating it yields CASSLEAGPVQPQHF. The rearrangement joins TRBV5-5 to TRBJ1-5; the D gene is possibly TRBD1 (5 bases). The CDR3 is 15 amino acids. The V gene's germline CDR1 is SGHKS and CDR2 YYEKEE (reference sequence). Trimming removed 0 bases at V and 7 bases at J, with 14 bases between.

The chain recombines TRBV29-1 with TRBJ1-5; weak D call: TRBD1 (6 bases). The CDR3 extends over 14 amino acids. Deletions cut 7 bases from V and 9 bases from J, with 22 bases between. From germline, CDR1 is SQVTM and CDR2 ANQGSEA. The CDR3, as DNA: TGCAGCGCAATAGGGGGGCAGGGCGATCGGCCCCAGCATTTT. Amino acid sequence: CSAIGGQGDRPQHF.

This clone was seen a handful of times. In DNA form, the CDR3 reads TGTGCCTGGAGTCCCGGACAGGTTCAACAGCCCCAGCATTTT. Translating gives CAWSPGQVQQPQHF. The rearrangement joins TRBV30 to TRBJ1-5; 7 positions match TRBD1. Germline CDR1 and CDR2: GTSNPN and SVGIG (reference sequence). Losses at the gene ends were 2 bases for V and 7 bases for J; bases not matched to a gene: 8. The CDR3 length is 14 residues.

The chain joins TRBV7-8 to TRBJ1-1; D is uncertain. Germline CDR1 reads SGHVS; CDR2 reads FQNEAQ. Trimming took off 1 base at V and 6 bases at J, with 15 bases between the two ends. This CDR3 is built from 15 residues. The CDR3 is CASSLVRVGISEAFF. CDR3 nucleotides: TGTGCCAGCAGCTTAGTTCGCGTTGGGATTTCTGAAGCTTTCTTT.

CDR3 sequence: CASSRGRVAYNEQFF. CDR3 in DNA: TGTGCCAGCAGCCGGGGCAGGGTGGCTTACAATGAGCAGTTCTTC. The chain combines TRBV14 with TRBJ2-1; perhaps TRBD1 as D (5 bases). In germline, CDR1 is SGHDN, CDR2 FVKESK. The CDR3 is 15 amino acids. V shed 4 bases and J shed 4 bases, with 14 bases lying between them.